This TCR beta chain comes out of a study of PD-1 blockade in classical Hodgkin lymphoma. Every patient had relapsed following autologous stem cell transplantation, and cohorts differed in brentuximab vedotin exposure. CD8+ T cell isolation from thawed PBMCs was performed by magnetic negative selection. The V gene's germline CDR1 is SGHTA and CDR2 FQGNSA. There are 16 residues in the CDR3. V lost 0 bases to trimming and J lost 3 bases; unmatched junction nucleotides: 6. The repertoire was sequenced with immunoSEQ multiplex PCR; TCRdb's copy has only in-frame clones and lacks some. The data hold 10,000 to 15,000 clones, with 65% to 85% observed a single time. Regarding the study as a whole: Newly diagnosed patients had diversity similar to the baseline diversity of complete responders. A reduction in baseline TCR diversity was reportedly seen in newly diagnosed patients relative to healthy donors. In CD4+ cells, TCR diversity went up significantly by C4D1, but in CD8+ cells it did not.

As to this clone: The antigen is undetermined.

This receptor was identified in a human donor with classical Hodgkin lymphoma. The specimen comprised CD8+ T cells from blood, sampled at baseline. The gene calls are TRBV7-2 and TRBJ2-5, with 8 bases identical to TRBD2. The CDR3 here is CASSLALAGTEETQYF. The CDR3 DNA reads TGTGCCAGCAGCTTAGCCTTAGCGGGGACGGAAGAGACCCAGTACTTC.